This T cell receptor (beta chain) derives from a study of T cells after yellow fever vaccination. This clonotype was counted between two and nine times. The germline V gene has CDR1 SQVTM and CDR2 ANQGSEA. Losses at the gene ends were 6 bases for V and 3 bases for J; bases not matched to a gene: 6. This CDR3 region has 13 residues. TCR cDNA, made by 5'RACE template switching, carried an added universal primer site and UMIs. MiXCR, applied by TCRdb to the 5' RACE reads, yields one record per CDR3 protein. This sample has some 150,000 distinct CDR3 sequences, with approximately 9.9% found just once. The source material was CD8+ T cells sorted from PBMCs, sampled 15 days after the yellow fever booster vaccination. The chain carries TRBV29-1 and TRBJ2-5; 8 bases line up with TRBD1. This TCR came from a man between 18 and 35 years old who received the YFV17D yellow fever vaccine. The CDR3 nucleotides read TGCAGCGTATACCCGGACAGGGAAGAGACCCAGTACTTC. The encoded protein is CSVYPDREETQYF.